The T cell receptor beta chain described here comes from a study of blood T cell repertoires in COVID-19. Study as a whole: Collection of acute and convalescent COVID-19 samples took place in the United States, Italy and Spain. From T cells, B-cell-depleted T cells, or PBMCs came the material, which was cDNA or gDNA.

This clone appeared once. The CDR3 contains 15 residues. The germline CDR1 and CDR2 sequences are SEHNR and FQNEAQ (reference sequence). V dropped 5 bases and J dropped 8; count of bases not matched to a gene: 8. In the original analysis: Amplified reference gene primers provided the basis for estimating nucleated cell counts. Data came from immunoSEQ multiplex PCR; TCRdb stores just in-frame clones and leaves some out. V and J calls and clone size are as listed in that table; D and trimming were resolved from the DNA. The sample carries some 220,000 clones, about 85% recorded once. The V gene is TRBV7-9, the J gene TRBJ1-6, with 8 bases identical to TRBD1. The sequence came from a woman in her sixties with active or convalescent COVID-19. Sequenced material: peripheral blood. CDR3 nucleotide sequence: TGTGCCAGCAGCCGCTCCTCGACAGGGGATTCACCCCTCCACTTT. This translates into CASSRSSTGDSPLHF.